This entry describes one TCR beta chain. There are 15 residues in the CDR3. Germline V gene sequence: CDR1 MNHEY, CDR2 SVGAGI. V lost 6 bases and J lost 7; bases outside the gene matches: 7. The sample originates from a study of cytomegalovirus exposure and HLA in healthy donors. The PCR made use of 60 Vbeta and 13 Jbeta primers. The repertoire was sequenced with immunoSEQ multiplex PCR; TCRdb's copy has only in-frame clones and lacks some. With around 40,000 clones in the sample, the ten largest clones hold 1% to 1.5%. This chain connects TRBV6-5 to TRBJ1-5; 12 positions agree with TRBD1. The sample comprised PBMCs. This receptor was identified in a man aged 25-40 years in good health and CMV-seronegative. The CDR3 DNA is TGTGCCAGCAGCCCCGGGACAGGGGGCGCCCAGCCCCAGCATTTT. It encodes CASSPGTGGAQPQHF.